This T cell receptor (beta chain) is drawn from a study of technical replicates of blood from a few donors. This clone was detected only once. Sequencing used immunoSEQ multiplex PCR; TCRdb keeps in-frame clones, though not all of them. The sample includes about 93,000 clones, 95% of them seen just once. This CDR3 has 17 residues. J gave up 4 bases and V 4 bases, and 13 bases lay outside the gene matches. Germline V gene sequence: CDR1 MNHNS, CDR2 SASEGT. Sequenced sample: T cells isolated from PBMCs. The rearrangement uses TRBV6-1 and TRBJ1-5; 7 bases are a match to TRBD1. This TCR came from a human donor in good health. The CDR3 sequence is CASSGSGPRQGNQPQHF. For the CDR3, the DNA is TGTGCCAGCAGTGGATCCGGGCCGCGACAGGGTAATCAGCCCCAGCATTTT.